This T cell receptor beta chain came from a study of beta chain features in type 1 diabetes. This clone was observed a handful of times. As yet, its antigen is unknown. Other DNA sequences in the sample encode the same CDR3. This CDR3 has 13 residues. With 6 bases removed from V and 2 bases from J, the gap between germline ends came to 10 bases. The V gene's germline CDR1 is MNHEY and CDR2 SVGAGI. General study findings and limits: TCRB CDR3s were moderately but significantly shorter in Type 1 diabetes patients in all four CD4+ subsets.

Sequenced material consisted of expressed TCRB transcripts (all of the isolated RNA was reverse transcribed). Sequencing was performed with immunoSEQ multiplex PCR; in TCRdb, only in-frame clones are kept and a portion is missing. Here the sample spans some 700,000 clones, under 15% being singletons. The specimen was naive CD4+ T cells from blood. V and J are TRBV6-5 and TRBJ1-2; D is possibly TRBD1 (5 bases). The clonotype originates from a man aged 18 to 30 with type 1 diabetes. The CDR3 loop reads CASSRDGNYGYTF. Here the CDR3 DNA reads TGTGCCAGCAGCCGGGACGGGAACTATGGCTACACCTTC.